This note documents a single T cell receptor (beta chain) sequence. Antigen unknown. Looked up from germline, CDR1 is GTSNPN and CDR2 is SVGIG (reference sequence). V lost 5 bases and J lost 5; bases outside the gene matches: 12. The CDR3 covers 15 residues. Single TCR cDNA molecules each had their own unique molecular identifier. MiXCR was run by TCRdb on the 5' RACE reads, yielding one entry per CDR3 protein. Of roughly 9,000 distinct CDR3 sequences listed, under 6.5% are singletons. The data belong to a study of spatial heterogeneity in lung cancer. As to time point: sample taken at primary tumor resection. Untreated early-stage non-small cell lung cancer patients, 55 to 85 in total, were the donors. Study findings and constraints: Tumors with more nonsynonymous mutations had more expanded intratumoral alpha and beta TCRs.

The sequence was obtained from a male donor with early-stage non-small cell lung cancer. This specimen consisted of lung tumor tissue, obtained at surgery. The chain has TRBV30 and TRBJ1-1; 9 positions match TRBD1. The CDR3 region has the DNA TGTGCCTGGGTCTCCGGGACAGGGAAAGAGACTGAAGCTTTCTTT. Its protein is CAWVSGTGKETEAFF.